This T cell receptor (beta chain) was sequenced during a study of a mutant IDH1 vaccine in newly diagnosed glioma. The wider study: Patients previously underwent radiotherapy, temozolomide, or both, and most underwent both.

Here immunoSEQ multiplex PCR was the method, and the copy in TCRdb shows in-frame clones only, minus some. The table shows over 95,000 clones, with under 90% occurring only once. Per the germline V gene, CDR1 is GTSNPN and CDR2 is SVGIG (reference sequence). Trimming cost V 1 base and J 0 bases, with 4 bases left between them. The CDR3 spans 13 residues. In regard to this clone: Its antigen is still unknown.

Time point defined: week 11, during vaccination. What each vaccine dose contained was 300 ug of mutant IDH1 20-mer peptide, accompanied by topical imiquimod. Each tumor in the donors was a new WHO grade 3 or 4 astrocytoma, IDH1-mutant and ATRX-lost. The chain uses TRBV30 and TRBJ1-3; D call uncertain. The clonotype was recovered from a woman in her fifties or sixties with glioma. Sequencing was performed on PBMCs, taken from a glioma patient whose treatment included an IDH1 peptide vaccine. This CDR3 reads CAWSADSGNTIYF. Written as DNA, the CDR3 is TGTGCCTGGAGTGCAGACTCTGGAAACACCATATATTTT.